Each of the 13 T cell receptor beta chains below was sequenced from the same sample in a study of OX40 agonist ivuxolimab in advanced cancers. Generated by immunoSEQ multiplex PCR, the TCRdb table keeps only in-frame clones and is missing some. The table shows some 34,000 clones, with just under 80% occurring only once. Sequencing used CD4+ or CD8+ T cells sorted from blood, obtained in a trial of the OX40 agonist ivuxolimab. Source of these receptors: an adult with an advanced solid tumor such as melanoma, head and neck, liver or kidney cancer.

CDR3 amino acids: CASSLDLAGNTIYF. The CDR3 region has the DNA TGCGCCAGCAGCTTGGACCTCGCTGGAAACACCATATATTTT. V and J are TRBV5-1 and TRBJ1-3; D is unclear. The CDR3 covers 14 residues. Per germline, CDR1 SGHRS and CDR2 YFSETQ. The V gene lost 0 bases and the J gene lost 2 bases, with 6 bases spanning the gap.

The genes are TRBV10-3 and TRBJ2-5; TRBD1 matches 9 bases. V lost 9 bases and J lost 7; bases outside the gene matches: 3. The CDR3 length is 11 residues. CDR1 and CDR2 (germline): ENHRY, SYGVKD. The CDR3, as DNA: TGTGCCATAGGGACAGGGCGGACCCAGTACTTC. Encoded protein: CAIGTGRTQYF.

The DNA for the CDR3 is TGTGCCAGCAGGCCGGGACAGGCGATGGGACACTATGGCTACACCTTC. This translates into CASRPGQAMGHYGYTF. V gene TRBV2 combines with J gene TRBJ1-2, with TRBD1 matching 8 bases. The germline V gene encodes CDR1 SNHLY and CDR2 FYNNEI. The CDR3 has 16 amino acids. The trim removed 6 bases at V and 3 bases at J, leaving 12 bases unmatched.

The chain combines TRBV19 with TRBJ2-4; TRBD1 might be the D (6 bases). Germline CDR1 LNHDA, CDR2 SQIVND (reference sequence). This CDR3 is 16 amino acids long. The V end lost 9 bases, the J end lost 0 bases, and 18 bases lay between the germline ends. The chain's CDR3 is CASSQDSVLAKNIQYF. DNA for the CDR3: TGTGCCAGCTCTCAGGACAGCGTACTAGCCAAAAACATTCAGTACTTC.

This clone was recorded once. The chain links TRBV9 to TRBJ2-3; tentatively, D is TRBD2 (6 bases). Germline V gives CDR1 SGDLS, CDR2 YYNGEE. This CDR3 comprises 12 residues. V lost 5 bases to trimming and J lost 10 bases, with 14 bases between them. CDR3 DNA sequence: TGTGCCAGCAGGAGAGACGGGGGAGCGCAGTATTTT. This encodes CASRRDGGAQYF. The entire variable domain, with the rest obtained from reference TRBV9 and TRBJ2-3, is as follows: DSGVTQTPKHLITATGQRVTLRCSPRSGDLSVYWYQQSLDQGLQFLIQYYNGEERAKGNILERFSAQQFPDLHSELNLSSLELGDSALYFCASRRDGGAQYFGPGTRLTVL.

This chain links TRBV11-3 with TRBJ2-1; D is undetermined. The germline V gene has CDR1 SGHNT and CDR2 YENEEA. V lost 2 bases, J lost 5 bases, and 4 bases lay in between. This CDR3 has 12 residues. The CDR3 DNA sequence: TGTGCCAGCAGCTTAACTAACAATGAGCAGTTCTTC. The encoded protein is CASSLTNNEQFF.

V gene TRBV5-4 combines with J gene TRBJ1-4; no definite D call. Germline CDR1 and CDR2: SGHNT and YYREEE (reference sequence). The CDR3 runs to 14 residues. V shed 4 bases and J shed 5 bases, with 12 bases lying between them. CDR3 in DNA: TGTGCCAGCAGCCTCGTCGGAGGGAATGAAAAACTGTTTTTT. Translated: CASSLVGGNEKLFF. Supplemented by reference TRBV5-4 and TRBJ1-4, the full variable domain reads ETGVTQSPTHLIKTRGQQVTLRCSSQSGHNTVSWYQQALGQGPQFIFQYYREEENGRGNFPPRFSGLQFPNYSSELNVNALELDDSALYLCASSLVGGNEKLFFGSGTQLSVL.

The rearrangement joins TRBV6-4 to TRBJ2-1, with TRBD2 as a possible D gene (6 bases). The CDR3 runs to 13 residues. Per germline, CDR1 MRHNA and CDR2 SNTAGT. Trimming took 10 bases from V and 7 from J, leaving 17 bases between them. CDR3 sequence (DNA): TGTGCCACCAGCCCGACTAGAGTTAATGAGCAGTTCTTC. Protein: CATSPTRVNEQFF.

The rearrangement links TRBV7-9 to TRBJ2-7; D ambiguous. There are 15 residues in the CDR3. CDR1 and CDR2 from the germline V gene are SEHNR and FQNEAQ (reference sequence). V lost 6 bases and J 2 bases, leaving 17 bases between the germline ends. The CDR3 sequence: CASSGMDAGPYEQYF. The DNA for the CDR3 is TGTGCCAGCAGTGGGATGGACGCCGGGCCCTACGAGCAGTACTTC.

V gene TRBV11-2 combines with J gene TRBJ1-6; no reliable D call. Germline CDR1 reads SGHAT; CDR2 reads FQNNGV. V lost 6 bases to trimming and J lost 4 bases, with 13 bases between them. The CDR3 sequence is 15 residues long. DNA for the CDR3: TGTGCCAGCAGGGGGTACGAAGGTTATAATTCACCCCTCCACTTT. Residues: CASRGYEGYNSPLHF.

V is TRBV6-1 and J is TRBJ2-3; 7 bases map to TRBD2. Germline lookup yields CDR1 MNHNS and CDR2 SASEGT. The length of the CDR3 is 16 residues. V gave up 1 base and J gave up 1 base; unmatched junction bases: 5. The CDR3 DNA follows: TGTGCCAGCAGTGAAGAAATGGCGGGGGGCACAGATACGCAGTATTTT. This gives the protein CASSEEMAGGTDTQYF.

This sequence joins TRBV6-5 and TRBJ2-3; possible D gene TRBD2, 5 bases. In germline, CDR1 is MNHEY, CDR2 SVGAGI. The CDR3 has 13 residues. V dropped 4 bases and J dropped 4 bases, with 9 bases sitting between them. CDR3 nucleotides: TGTGCCAGCAGTTGGGTGGGAGCAGATACGCAGTATTTT. It codes for CASSWVGADTQYF.

The rearrangement links TRBV25-1 to TRBJ2-4; TRBD1 aligns across 7 bases. CDR1 is MGHDK, CDR2 SYGVNS, per germline. Trimming cost V 2 bases and J 1 base; bases outside gene matches: 2. The CDR3 is 15 amino acids. CDR3 nucleotides: TGTGCCAGCAGTGAAAAGGGGGCGGCCAAAAACATTCAGTACTTC. As protein: CASSEKGAAKNIQYF. Looking up the rest from reference TRBV25-1 and TRBJ2-4 gives the full variable domain: EADIYQTPRYLVIGTGKKITLECSQTMGHDKMYWYQQDPGMELHLIHYSYGVNSTEKGDLSSESTVSRIRTEHFPLTLESARPSHTSQYLCASSEKGAAKNIQYFGAGTRLSVL.